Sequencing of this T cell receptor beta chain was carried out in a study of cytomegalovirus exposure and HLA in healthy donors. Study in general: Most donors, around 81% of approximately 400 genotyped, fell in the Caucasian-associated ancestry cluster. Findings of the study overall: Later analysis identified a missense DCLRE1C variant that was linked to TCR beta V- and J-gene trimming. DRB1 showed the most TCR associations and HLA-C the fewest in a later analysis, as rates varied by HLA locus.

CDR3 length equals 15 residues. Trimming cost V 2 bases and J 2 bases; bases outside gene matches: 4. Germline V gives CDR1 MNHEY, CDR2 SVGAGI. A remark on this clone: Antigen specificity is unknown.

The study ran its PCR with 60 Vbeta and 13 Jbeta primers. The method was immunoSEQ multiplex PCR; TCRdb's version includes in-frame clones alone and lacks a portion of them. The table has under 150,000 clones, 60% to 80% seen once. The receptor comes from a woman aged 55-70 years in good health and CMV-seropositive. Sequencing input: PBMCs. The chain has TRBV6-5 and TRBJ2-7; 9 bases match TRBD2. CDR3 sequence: CASSYMPSGAYEQYF. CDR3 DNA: TGTGCCAGCAGTTACATGCCTAGCGGGGCCTACGAGCAGTACTTC.